This TCR beta chain came from a study of shared clonotypes between healthy human individuals. The wider study: Donor ages ranged 18 to 49 years: two women, a few men. For every donor, three CD4 naive, three CD4 memory, two CD8 naive and one CD8 memory plates were used. Whole-study results and caveats: Rarefaction showed that sequencing of sorted subsets was incomplete (despite large depth). Non-shared clonotypes had lower generation probabilities than clonotypes shared by all four sorted-subset donors.

Libraries were prepared by immunoSEQ multiplex PCR; TCRdb keeps only in-frame clonotypes and omits some of them. There are over a million clones in the sample; approximately 98.5% occur only once, and about 0.4% lies in the top ten. The CDR3 is made up of 11 amino acids. CDR1 is DFQATT, CDR2 SNEGSKA, per germline (reference sequence). Deletions cut 0 bases from V and 7 bases from J, with 7 bases between. A note on this clone: Its antigen remains unknown.

This TCR came from a man aged 25 to 40 in good health. The specimen sequenced was naive CD4+ T cells sorted from blood. Documented subset: CD45RA+ positively selected. The rearrangement uses TRBV20-1 and TRBJ2-7; unclear D gene. CDR3 nucleotides: TGCAGTGCTAGAGATGCCGGAGAGCAGTACTTC. Its translation: CSARDAGEQYF.